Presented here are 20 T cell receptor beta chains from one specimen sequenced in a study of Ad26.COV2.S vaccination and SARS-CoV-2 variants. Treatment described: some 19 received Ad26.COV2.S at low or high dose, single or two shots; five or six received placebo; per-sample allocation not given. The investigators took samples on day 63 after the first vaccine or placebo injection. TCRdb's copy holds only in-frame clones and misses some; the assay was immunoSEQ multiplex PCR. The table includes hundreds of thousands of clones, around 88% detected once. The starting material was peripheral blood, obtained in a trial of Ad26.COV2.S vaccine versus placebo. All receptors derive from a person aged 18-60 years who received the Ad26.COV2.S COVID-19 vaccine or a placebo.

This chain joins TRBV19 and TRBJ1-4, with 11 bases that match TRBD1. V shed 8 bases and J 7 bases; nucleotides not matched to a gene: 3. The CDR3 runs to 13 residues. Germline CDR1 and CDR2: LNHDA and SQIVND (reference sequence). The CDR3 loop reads CASAGTGGEKLFF. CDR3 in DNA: TGTGCCAGTGCCGGGACAGGGGGTGAAAAACTGTTTTTT.

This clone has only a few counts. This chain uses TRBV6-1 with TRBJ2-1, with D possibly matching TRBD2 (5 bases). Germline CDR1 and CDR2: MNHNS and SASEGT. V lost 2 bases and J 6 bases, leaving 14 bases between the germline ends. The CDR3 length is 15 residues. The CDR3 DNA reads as TGTGCCAGCAGTGAACTAGGGCGGGCAGCCAATGAGCAGTTCTTC. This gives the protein CASSELGRAANEQFF.

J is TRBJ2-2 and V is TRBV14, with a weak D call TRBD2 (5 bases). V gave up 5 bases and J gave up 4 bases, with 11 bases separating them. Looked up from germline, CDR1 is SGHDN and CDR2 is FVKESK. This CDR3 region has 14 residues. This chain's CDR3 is CASSTPGSTGELFF. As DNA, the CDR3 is TGTGCCAGCAGCACTCCGGGGTCCACCGGGGAGCTGTTTTTT.

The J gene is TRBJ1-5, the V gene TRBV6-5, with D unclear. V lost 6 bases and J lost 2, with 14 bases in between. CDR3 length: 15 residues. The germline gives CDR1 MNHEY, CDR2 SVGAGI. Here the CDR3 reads CASSPSTLGNQPQHF. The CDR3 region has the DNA TGTGCCAGCAGCCCGTCCACCCTTGGCAATCAGCCCCAGCATTTT.

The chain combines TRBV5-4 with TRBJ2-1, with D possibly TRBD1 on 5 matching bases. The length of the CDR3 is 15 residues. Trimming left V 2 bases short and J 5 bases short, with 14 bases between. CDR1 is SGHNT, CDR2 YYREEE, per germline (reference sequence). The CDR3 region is CASSFQTVQHNEQFF. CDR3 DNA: TGTGCCAGCAGCTTCCAGACAGTACAACACAATGAGCAGTTCTTC.

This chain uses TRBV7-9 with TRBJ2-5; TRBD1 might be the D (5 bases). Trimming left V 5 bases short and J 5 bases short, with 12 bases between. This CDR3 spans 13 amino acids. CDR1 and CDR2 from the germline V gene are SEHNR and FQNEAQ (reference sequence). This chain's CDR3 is CASSRQGGETQYF. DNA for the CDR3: TGTGCCAGCAGCCGTCAGGGTGGGGAGACCCAGTACTTC.

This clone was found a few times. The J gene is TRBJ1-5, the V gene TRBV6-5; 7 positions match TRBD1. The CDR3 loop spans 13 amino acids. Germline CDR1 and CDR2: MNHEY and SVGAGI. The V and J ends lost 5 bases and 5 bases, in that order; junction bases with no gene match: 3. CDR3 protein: CASSLTGYQPQHF. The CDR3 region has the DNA TGTGCCAGCAGTCTGACAGGGTATCAGCCCCAGCATTTT.

Here the CDR3 DNA reads TGTGCCAGCAGTGACTCCAGCAGGGGGGGCGGCACAGATACGCAGTATTTT. Protein sequence: CASSDSSRGGGTDTQYF. The chain joins TRBV6-4 to TRBJ2-3; possibly TRBD1 or TRBD2 for D (7 bases each). Germline V gene data show CDR1 as MRHNA and CDR2 as SNTAGT. Trimming cost V 0 bases and J 1 base, with 14 bases left between them. This CDR3 is built from 17 residues.

CDR3 sequence: CASSRLAGGPYNEQFF. CDR3 DNA: TGTGCCAGCAGCCGACTAGCGGGGGGACCCTACAATGAGCAGTTCTTC. The rearrangement joins TRBV27 to TRBJ2-1, with 13 bases aligning to TRBD2. Germline CDR1 reads MNHEY; CDR2 reads SMNVEV (reference sequence). Losses at the gene ends were 6 bases for V and 2 bases for J; bases not matched to a gene: 4. The CDR3 is 16 residues long.

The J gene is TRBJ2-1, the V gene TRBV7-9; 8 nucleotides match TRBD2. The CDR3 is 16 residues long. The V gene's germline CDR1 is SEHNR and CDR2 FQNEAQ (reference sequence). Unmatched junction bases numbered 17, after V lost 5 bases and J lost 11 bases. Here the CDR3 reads CASSLQSSGLGEKQFF. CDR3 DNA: TGTGCCAGCAGCCTCCAGTCTAGCGGGCTCGGGGAGAAGCAGTTCTTC.

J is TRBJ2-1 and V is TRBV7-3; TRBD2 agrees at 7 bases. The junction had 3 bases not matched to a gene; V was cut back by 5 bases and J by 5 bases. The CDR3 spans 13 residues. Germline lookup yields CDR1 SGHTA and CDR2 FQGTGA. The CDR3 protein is CASSPTSNNEQFF. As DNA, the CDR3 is TGTGCCAGCAGCCCGACTAGCAACAATGAGCAGTTCTTC.

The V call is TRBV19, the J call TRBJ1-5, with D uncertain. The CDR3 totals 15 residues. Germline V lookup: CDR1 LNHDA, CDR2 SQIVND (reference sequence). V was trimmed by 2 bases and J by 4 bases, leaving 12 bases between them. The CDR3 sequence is CASSILGVSNQPQHF. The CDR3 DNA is TGTGCCAGTAGTATACTGGGAGTATCGAATCAGCCCCAGCATTTT.

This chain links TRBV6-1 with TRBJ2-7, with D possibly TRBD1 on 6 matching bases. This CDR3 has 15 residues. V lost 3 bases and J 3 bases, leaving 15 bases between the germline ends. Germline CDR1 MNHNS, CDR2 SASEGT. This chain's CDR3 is CASSDEGTLVYEQYF. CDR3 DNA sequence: TGTGCCAGCAGTGATGAAGGGACACTTGTCTACGAGCAGTACTTC.

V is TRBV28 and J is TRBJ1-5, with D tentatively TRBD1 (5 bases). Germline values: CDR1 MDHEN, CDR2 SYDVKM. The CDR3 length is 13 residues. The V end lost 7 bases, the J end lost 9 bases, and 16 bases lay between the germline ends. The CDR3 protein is CASNLGGSLPQHF. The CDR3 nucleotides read TGTGCCAGCAACTTGGGGGGAAGTTTGCCCCAGCATTTT.

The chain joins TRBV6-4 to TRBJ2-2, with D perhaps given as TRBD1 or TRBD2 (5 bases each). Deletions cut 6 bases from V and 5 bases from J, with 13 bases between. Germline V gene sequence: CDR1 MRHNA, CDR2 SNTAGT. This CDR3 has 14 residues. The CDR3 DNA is TGTGCCAGCAGCCAAGGGACGGGGACCGGGGAGCTGTTTTTT. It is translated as CASSQGTGTGELFF.

The CDR3: CASSPRTFQGYTF. DNA for the CDR3: TGTGCCAGCAGCCCCCGGACATTTCAAGGCTACACCTTC. The rearrangement joins TRBV9 to TRBJ1-2, with D perhaps TRBD1 (5 bases). The CDR3 covers 13 residues. The V end lost 4 bases, the J end lost 8 bases, and 15 bases lay between the germline ends. CDR1 is SGDLS, CDR2 YYNGEE, per germline.

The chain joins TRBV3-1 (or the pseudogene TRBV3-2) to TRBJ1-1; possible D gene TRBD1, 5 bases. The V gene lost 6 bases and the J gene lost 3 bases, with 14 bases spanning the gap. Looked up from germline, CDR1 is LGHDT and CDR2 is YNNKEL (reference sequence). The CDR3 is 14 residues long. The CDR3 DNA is TGTGCCAGCAGTCCACCTGACAGTTACACTGAAGCTTTCTTT. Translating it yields CASSPPDSYTEAFF.

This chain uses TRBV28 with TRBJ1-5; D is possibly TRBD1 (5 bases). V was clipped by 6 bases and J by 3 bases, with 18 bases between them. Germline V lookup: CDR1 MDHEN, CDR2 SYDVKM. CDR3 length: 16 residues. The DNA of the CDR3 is TGTGCCAGCAGCCCCAGGACAAAACCCGCCAATCAGCCCCAGCATTTT. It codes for CASSPRTKPANQPQHF. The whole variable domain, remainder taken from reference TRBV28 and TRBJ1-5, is DVKVTQSSRYLVKRTGEKVFLECVQDMDHENMFWYRQDPGLGLRLIYFSYDVKMKEKGDIPEGYSVSREKKERFSLILESASTNQTSMYLCASSPRTKPANQPQHFGDGTRLSIL.

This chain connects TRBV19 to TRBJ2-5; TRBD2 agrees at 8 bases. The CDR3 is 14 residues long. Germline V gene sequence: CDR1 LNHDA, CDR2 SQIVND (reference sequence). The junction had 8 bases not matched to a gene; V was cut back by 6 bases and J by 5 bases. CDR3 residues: CASSSGSPGETQYF. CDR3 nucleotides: TGTGCCAGTAGCAGCGGGAGTCCGGGCGAGACCCAGTACTTC.

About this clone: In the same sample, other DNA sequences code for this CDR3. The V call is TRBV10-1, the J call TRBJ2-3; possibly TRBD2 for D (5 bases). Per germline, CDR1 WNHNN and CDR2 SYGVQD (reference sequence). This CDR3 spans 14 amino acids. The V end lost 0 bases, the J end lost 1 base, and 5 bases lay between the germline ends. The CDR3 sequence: CASSESGGTDTQYF. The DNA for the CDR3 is TGCGCCAGCAGTGAGTCGGGAGGCACAGATACGCAGTATTTT.